This TCR beta chain was captured in a study of regulatory T cells in long-lasting Graves disease. Study at large: Graves' disease counted as persistent after over 5 years of antithyroid drugs with positive TSH receptor antibodies.

The time point here: persistent/refractory GD, antithyroid drugs over 5 years with positive TRAb. The authors made the TCR library using RNA they extracted from PBMCs. This clonotype was counted ten times or more. Arm-PCR of CDR3 regions and iRepertoire HTBI primers were the basis on which TCR beta libraries were built. Study processing details: The study identified about 60 TRBV and some 15 TRBJ segments across samples. MiXCR was run by TCRdb on the multiplex PCR reads, yielding one entry per CDR3 protein. It is TCRdb's table, rather than the study itself, that gives the V and J calls and clone size. The data hold around 430,000 distinct CDR3 sequences, with approximately 23% observed a single time. Sequencing used peripheral blood mononuclear cells (PBMCs), obtained when the disease was refractory, from a patient treated with antithyroid drugs. This TCR was recovered from a female donor with Graves disease.

The CDR3 nucleotides read TGTGCCAGCAGTTCCCCGGACCGATCCTACGAGCAGTACTTC. It is translated as CASSSPDRSYEQYF. This chain connects TRBV28 to TRBJ2-7; D call uncertain. The V gene's germline CDR1 is MDHEN and CDR2 SYDVKM. V shed 4 bases and J shed 1 base, with 11 bases lying between them. This CDR3 has 14 residues.